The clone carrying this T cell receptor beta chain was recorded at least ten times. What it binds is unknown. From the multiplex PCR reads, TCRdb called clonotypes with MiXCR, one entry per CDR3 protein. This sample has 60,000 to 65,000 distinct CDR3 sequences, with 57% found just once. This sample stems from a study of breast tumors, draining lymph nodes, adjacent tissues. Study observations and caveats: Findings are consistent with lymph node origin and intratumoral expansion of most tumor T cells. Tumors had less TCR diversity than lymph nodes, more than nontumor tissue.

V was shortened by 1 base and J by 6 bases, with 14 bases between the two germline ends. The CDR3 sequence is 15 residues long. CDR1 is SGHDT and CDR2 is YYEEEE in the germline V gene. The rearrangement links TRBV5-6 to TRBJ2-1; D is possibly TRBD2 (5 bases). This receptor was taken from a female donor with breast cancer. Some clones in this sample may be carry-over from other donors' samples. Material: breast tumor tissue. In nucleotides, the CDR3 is TGTGCCAGCAGCTTGCCGGGGTATCATGGCAATGAGCAGTTCTTC. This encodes CASSLPGYHGNEQFF. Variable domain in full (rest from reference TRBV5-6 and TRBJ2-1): DAGVTQSPTHLIKTRGQQVTLRCSPKSGHDTVSWYQQALGQGPQFIFQYYEEEERQRGNFPDRFSGHQFPNYSSELNVNALLLGDSALYLCASSLPGYHGNEQFFGPGTRLTVL.